This entry describes one TCR beta chain. Its specificity is not known. The data were obtained in a study of cytomegalovirus exposure and HLA in healthy donors. Whole-study findings and limits: Cytomegalovirus status was reportedly diagnosed by the classifier with high specificity and sensitivity. Among TCR beta chains, those listed as cytomegalovirus-associated numbered around 180. Upon later analysis, TCR association rates were observed to vary by HLA locus, being highest for DRB1 and lowest for HLA-C.

13 Jbeta primers and 60 Vbeta primers were used for the PCR. Sequencing used immunoSEQ multiplex PCR; TCRdb keeps in-frame clones, though not all of them. The table has around 92,000 clones, 60% to 75% seen once; the top ten hold about 14%. V lost 6 bases and J lost 0, with 7 bases in between. In germline, CDR1 is MDHEN, CDR2 SYDVKM. This CDR3 comprises 13 residues. The sequence was collected from a woman in her sixties or seventies in good health and CMV-seropositive. The sample taken for sequencing was PBMCs. The chain has TRBV28 and TRBJ2-3; D is undetermined. The CDR3 nucleotides read TGTGCCAGCAGACAACGAAGCACAGATACGCAGTATTTT. Translated, it gives CASRQRSTDTQYF.